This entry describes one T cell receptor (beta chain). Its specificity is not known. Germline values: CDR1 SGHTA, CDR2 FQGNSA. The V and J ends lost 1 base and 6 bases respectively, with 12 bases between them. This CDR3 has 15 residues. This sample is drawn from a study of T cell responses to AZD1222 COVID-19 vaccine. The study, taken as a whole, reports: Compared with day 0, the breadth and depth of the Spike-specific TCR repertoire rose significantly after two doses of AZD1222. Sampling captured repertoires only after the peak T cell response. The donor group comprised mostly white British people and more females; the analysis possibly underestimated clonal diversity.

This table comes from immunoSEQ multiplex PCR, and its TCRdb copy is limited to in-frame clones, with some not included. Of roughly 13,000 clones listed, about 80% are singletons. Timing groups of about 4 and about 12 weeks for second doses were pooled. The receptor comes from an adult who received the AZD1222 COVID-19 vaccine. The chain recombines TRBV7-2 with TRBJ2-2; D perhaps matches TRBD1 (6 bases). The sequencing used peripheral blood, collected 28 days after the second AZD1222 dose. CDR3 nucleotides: TGTGCCAGCAGCTTAGTGCACAGGGTCGCCGGGGAGCTGTTTTTT. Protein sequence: CASSLVHRVAGELFF. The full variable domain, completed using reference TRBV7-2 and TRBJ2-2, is GAGVSQSPSNKVTEKGKDVELRCDPISGHTALYWYRQSLGQGLEFLIYFQGNSAPDKSGLPSDRFSAERTGGSVSTLTIQRTQQEDSAVYLCASSLVHRVAGELFFGEGSRLTVL.